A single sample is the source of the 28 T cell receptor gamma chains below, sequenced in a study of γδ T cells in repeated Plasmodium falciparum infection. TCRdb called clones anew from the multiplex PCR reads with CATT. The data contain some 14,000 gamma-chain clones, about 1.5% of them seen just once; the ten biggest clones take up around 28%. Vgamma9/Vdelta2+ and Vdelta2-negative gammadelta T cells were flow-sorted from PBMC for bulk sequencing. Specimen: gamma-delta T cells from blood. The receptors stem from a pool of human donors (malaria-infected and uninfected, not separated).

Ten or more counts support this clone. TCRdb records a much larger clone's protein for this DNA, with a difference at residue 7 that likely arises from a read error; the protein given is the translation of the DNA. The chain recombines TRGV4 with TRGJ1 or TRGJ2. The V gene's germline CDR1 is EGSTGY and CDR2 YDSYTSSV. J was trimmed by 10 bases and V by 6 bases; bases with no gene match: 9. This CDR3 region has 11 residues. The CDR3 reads CATWTSEKKLF. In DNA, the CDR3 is TGTGCCACCTGGACTTCGGAGAAGAAACTCTTT.

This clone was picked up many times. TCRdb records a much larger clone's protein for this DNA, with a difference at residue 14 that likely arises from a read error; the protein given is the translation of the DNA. Here the CDR3 reads CALWEKEVFDYYKELF. CDR3 coding DNA: TGTGCCTTGTGGGAGAAGGAAGTCTTCGATTATTATAAGGAACTCTTT. J is TRGJ1 or TRGJ2 and V is TRGV9. Germline CDR1 reads GITISATS; CDR2 reads ISYDGTV (reference sequence). This CDR3 is built from 16 residues.

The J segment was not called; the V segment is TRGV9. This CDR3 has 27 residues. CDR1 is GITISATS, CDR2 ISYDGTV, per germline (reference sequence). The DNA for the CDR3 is TGTGCCTTGTTGTTGATGAAACTCTTGGCAGTGGAACAACACTTGTTGTCACAGGTAAGTATCGGAAGAATACAACATTTC. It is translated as CALLLMKLLAVEQHLLSQVSIGRIQHF.

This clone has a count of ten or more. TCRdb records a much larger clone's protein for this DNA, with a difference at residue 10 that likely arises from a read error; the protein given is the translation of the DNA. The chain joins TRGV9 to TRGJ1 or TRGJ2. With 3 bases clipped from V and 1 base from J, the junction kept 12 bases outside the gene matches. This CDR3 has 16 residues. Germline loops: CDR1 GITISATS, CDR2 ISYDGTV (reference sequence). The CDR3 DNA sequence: TGTGCCTTGTGGGAGAAGGAAGTCTTCAATTATTATAAGAAACTCTTT. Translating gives CALWEKEVFNYYKKLF.

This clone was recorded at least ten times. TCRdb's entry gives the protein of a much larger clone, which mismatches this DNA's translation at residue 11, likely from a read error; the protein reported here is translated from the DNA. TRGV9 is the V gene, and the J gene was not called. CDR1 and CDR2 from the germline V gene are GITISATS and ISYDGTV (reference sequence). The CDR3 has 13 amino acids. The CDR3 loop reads CALWEVLGYKELF. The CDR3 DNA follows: TGTGCCTTGTGGGAGGTGCTGGGGTATAAGGAACTCTTT.

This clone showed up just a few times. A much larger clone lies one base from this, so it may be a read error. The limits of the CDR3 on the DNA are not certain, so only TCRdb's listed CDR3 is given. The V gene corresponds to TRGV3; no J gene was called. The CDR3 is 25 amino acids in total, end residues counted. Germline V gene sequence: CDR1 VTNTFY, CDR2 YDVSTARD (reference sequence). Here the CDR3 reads CATINSLAVEQHLVSQVSIGRIQHF.

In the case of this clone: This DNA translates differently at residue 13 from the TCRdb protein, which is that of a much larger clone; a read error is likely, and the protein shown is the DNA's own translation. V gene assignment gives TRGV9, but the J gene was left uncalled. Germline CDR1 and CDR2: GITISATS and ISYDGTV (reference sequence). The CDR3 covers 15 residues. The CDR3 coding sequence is TGTGCCTTGTGGGTATTCATATCGAATTATTATAAGGAACTCTTT. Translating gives CALWVFISNYYKELF.

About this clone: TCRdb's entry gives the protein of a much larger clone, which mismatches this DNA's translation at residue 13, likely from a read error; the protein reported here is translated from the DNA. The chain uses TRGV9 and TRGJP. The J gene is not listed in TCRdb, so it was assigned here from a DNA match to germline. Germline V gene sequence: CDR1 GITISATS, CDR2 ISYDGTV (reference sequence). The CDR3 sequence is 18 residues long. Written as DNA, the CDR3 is TGTGCCTTGTGGGAGCCCCGCCATGGAGAGTTGGGCAGAAAAATCAAGGTATTT. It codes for CALWEPRHGELGRKIKVF.

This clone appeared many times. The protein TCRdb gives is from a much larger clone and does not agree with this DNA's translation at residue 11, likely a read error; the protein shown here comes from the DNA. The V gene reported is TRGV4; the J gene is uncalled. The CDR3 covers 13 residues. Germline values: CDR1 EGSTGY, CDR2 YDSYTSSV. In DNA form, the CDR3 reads TGTGCCACCTGGGATGGGCTGTGTTATAAGAGACTCTTT. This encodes CATWDGLCYKRLF.

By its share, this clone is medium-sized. CDR3 region: CATWDGGNYYKKLF. CDR3 nucleotides: TGTGCCACCTGGGACGGGGGTAATTATTATAAGAAACTCTTT. The chain employs TRGV2 and TRGJ1 or TRGJ2. Losses at the gene ends were 0 bases for V and 1 base for J; bases not matched to a gene: 3. Per the germline V gene, CDR1 is EGSNGY and CDR2 is YDSYNSKV. The CDR3 spans 14 residues.

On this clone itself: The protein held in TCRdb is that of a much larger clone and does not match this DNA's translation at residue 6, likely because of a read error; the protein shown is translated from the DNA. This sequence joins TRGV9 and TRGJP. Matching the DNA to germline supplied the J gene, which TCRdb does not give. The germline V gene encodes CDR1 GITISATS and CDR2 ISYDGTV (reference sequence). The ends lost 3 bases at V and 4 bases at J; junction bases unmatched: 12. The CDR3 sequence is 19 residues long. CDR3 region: CALWEMHRPQELGKKIKVF. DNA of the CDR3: TGTGCCTTGTGGGAGATGCATCGCCCTCAAGAGTTGGGCAAAAAAATCAAGGTATTT.

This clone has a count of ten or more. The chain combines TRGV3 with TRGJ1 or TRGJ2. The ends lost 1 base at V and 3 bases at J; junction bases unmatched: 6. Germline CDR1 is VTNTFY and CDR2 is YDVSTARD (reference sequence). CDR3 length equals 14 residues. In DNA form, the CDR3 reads TGTGCCACCTGGGACAGAGAATCTTATTATAAGAAACTCTTT. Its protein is CATWDRESYYKKLF.

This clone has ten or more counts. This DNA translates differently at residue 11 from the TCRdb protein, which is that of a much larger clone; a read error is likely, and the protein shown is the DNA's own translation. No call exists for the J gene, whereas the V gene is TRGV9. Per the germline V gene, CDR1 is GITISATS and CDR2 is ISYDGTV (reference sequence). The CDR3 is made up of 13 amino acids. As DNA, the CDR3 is TGTGCCTTGTGGGAGGAGAATTATTATAAGAGACTCTTT. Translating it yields CALWEENYYKRLF.

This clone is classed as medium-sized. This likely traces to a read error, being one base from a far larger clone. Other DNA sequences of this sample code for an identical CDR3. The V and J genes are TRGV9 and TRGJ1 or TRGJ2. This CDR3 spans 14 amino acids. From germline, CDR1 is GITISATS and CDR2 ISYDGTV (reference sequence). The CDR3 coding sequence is TGTGCCTTGTGGGAGGAATTCAAATATTATAAGAAACTCTTC. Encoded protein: CALWEEFKYYKKLF.

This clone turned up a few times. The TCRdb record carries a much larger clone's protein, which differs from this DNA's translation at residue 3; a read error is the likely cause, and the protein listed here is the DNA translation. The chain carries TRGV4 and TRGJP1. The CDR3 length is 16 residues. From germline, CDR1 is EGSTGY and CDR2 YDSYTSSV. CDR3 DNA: TGTGCCGCCTGGGATGGGCCTTTGTCCACTGGTTGGTTCAAGATATTT. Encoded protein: CAAWDGPLSTGWFKIF.

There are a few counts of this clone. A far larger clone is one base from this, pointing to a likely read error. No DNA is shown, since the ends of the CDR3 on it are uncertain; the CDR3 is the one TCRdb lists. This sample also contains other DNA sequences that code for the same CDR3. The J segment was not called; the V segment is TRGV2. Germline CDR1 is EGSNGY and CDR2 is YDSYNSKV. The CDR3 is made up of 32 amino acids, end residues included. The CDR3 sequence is CATWDGPIGIRNSLAVEQHWLSQVSIGRIQHF.

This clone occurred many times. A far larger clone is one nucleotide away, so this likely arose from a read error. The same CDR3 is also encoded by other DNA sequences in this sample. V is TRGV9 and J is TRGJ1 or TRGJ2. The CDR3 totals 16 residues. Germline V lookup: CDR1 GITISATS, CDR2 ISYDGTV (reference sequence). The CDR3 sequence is CALWECNLACYYKKLF. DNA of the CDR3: TGTGCCTTGTGGGAGTGCAATTTGGCTTGTTATTATAAGAAACTCTTC.

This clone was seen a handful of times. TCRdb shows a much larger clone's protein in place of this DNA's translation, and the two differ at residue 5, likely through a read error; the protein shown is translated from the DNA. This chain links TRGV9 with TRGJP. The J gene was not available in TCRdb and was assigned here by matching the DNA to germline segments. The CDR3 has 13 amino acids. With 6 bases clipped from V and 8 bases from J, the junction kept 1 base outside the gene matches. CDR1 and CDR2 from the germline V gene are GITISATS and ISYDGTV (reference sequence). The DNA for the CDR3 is TGTGCCTTGTGGAAGTTGGGCAAAAAAATCAAGGTATTT. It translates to CALWKLGKKIKVF.

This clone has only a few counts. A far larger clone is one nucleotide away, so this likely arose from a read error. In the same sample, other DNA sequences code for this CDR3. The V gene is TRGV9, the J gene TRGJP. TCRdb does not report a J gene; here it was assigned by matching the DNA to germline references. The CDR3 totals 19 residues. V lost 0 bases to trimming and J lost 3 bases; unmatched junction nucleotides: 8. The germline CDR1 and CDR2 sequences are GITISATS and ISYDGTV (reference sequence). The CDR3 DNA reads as TGTGCCTTGTGGGAGGTGCATCGCCCGCAAGAGTTGGGCAAAAAAATCAAGGTATTT. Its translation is CALWEVHRPQELGKKIKVF.

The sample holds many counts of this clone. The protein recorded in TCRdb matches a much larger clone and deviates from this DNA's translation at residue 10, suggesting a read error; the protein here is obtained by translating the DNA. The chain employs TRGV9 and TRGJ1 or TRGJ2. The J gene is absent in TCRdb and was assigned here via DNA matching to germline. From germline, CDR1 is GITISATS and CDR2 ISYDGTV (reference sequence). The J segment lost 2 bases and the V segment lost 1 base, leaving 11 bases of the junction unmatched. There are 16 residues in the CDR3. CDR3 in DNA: TGTGCCTTGTGGGAGGTCCACTACGAGGATTATTATAAGAAACTCTTT. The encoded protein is CALWEVHYEDYYKKLF.

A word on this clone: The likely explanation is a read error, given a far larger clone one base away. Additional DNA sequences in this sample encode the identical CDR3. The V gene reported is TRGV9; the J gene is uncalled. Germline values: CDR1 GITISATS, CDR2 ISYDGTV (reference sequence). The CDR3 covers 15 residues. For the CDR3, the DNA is TGTGCCTTGTGGGAGGTCCACTCCACTTATTATAAGAAGCTCTTT. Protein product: CALWEVHSTYYKKLF.

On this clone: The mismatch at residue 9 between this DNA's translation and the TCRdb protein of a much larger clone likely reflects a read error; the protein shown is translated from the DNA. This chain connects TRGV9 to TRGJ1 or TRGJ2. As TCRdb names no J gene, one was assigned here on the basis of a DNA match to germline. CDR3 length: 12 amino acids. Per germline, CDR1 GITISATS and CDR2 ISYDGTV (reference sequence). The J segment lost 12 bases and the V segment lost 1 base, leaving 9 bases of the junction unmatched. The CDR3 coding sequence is TGTGCCTTGTGGGAGGTTAGGGATAGGAAACTCTTT. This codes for CALWEVRDRKLF.

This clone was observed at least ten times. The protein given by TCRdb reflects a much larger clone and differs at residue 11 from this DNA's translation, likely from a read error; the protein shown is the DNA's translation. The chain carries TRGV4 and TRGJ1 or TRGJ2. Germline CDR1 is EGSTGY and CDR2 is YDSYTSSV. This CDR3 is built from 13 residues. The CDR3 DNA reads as TGTGCCACCTGGGATGGTTGCGTTTATAAGGAACTCTTT. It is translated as CATWDGCVYKELF.

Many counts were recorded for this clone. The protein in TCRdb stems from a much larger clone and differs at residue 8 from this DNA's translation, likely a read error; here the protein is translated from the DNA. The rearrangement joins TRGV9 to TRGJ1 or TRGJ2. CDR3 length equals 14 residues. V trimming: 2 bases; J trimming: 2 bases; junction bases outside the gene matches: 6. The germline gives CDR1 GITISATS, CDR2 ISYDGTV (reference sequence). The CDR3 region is CALWEAWDYYKKLF. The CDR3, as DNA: TGTGCCTTGTGGGAGGCCTGGGATTATTATAAGAAACTCTTT.

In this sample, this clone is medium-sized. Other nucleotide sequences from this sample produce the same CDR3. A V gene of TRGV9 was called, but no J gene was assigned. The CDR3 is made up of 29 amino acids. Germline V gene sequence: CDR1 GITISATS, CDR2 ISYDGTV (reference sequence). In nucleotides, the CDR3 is TGTGCCTTGTGGGAGGTGCAGAAGGTGGGATTGGCAGTGGAACAACACTGGTTGTCACAGGTAAGTATCGGAAGAATACAACATTTC. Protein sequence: CALWEVQKVGLAVEQHWLSQVSIGRIQHF.

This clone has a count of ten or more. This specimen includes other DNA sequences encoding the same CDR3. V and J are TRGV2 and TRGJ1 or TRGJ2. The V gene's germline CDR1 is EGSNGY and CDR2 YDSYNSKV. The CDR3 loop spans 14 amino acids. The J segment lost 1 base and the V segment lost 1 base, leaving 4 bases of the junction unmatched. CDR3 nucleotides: TGTGCCACCTGGGACGGCCCTAATTATTATAAGAAACTCTTT. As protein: CATWDGPNYYKKLF.

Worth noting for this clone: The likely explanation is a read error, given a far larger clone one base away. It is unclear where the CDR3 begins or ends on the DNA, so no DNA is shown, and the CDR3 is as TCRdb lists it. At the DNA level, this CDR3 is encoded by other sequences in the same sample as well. CDR3 sequence: CALWEVRSNSLAVEQHLLSQVSIGRIQHF. For the V gene the call is TRGV9; the J gene has no call. Germline CDR1 GITISATS, CDR2 ISYDGTV (reference sequence). The CDR3 totals 29 residues, both ends included.

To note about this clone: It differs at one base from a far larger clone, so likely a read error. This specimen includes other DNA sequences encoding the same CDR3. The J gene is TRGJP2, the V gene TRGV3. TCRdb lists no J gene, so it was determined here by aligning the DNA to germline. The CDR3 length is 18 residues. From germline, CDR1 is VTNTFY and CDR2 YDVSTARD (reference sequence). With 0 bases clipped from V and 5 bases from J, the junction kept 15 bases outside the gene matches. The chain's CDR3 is CATWDRPLGPWSDWIKTF. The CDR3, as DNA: TGTGCCACCTGGGACAGGCCTTTAGGCCCCTGGAGTGATTGGATCAAGACGTTT.